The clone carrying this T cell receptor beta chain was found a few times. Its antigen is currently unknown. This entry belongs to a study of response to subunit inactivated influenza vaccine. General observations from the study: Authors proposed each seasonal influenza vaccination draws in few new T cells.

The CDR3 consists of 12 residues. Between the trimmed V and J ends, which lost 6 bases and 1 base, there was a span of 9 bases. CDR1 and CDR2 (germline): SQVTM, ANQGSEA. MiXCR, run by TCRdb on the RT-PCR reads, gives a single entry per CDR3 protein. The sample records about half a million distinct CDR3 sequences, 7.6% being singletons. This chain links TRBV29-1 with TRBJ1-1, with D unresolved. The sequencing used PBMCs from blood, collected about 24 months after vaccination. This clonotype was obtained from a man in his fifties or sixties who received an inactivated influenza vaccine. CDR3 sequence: CSVASTNTEAFF. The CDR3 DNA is TGCAGCGTGGCCTCTACGAACACTGAAGCTTTCTTT.